The clone carrying this T cell receptor (beta chain) was picked up a small number of times. Its antigen remains unknown. Germline lookup yields CDR1 DFQATT and CDR2 SNEGSKA (reference sequence). This CDR3 contains 11 residues. Trimming removed 2 bases from V and 4 bases from J, with 5 bases in between. These data come from a study of blood T cells in healthy people across ages. Findings and caveats of the study: TCR beta diversity correlated strongly with naive T cell percentage.

The use of a sample-barcoded 5' primer and a J-beta primer mix characterized a second PCR of 7 to 11 cycles. CDR3-containing paired-end reads numbering at least 3 million came from each sample. TCRdb processed the 5' RACE reads anew with MiXCR; each CDR3 protein has one entry. Of roughly 900,000 distinct CDR3 sequences listed, around 48% are singletons. Input material: blood. This clonotype originated in a young man in good health. The V and J genes are TRBV20-1 and TRBJ2-5; D gene uncertain. CDR3 region: CSARPGETQYF. CDR3 in DNA: TGCAGTGCTAGACCTGGAGAGACCCAGTACTTC.